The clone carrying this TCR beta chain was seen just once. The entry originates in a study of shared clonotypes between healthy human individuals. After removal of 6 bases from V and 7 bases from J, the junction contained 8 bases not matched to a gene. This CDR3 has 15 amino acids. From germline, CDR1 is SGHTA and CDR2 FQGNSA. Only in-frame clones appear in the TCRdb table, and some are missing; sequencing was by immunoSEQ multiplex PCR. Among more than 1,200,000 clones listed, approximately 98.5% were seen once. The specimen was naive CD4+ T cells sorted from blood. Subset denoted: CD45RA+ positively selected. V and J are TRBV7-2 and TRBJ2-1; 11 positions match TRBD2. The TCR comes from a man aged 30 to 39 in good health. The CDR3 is CASRAGLAGNNEQFF. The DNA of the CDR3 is TGTGCCAGCAGAGCAGGACTAGCGGGTAATAATGAGCAGTTCTTC.